The rows below give T cell receptor beta chains drawn from one sample of a study of early T cells in non-severe SARS-CoV-2 infection. TCRdb ran MiXCR on the 5' RACE reads and lists one entry per CDR3 protein. The sample contains about 35,000 distinct CDR3 sequences, 5.5% to 7% of which appear only once. Sequencing was performed on whole blood, taken at baseline. The receptors here all came from an adult who was a healthcare worker with PCR-confirmed SARS-CoV-2 infection or an uninfected control (not recorded which). Each CDR3 is given with its conserved first and last residue. A D gene is named only where the DNA matches it firmly. Size tells how often a clone was seen (once, few, many) or the class of an expanded clone, and some rows leave it out.

many	TRBJ2-3	TRBD2	TRBV4-2	CASSQDSWERGTSTDTQYF	TGTGCCAGCAGCCAAGATTCTTGGGAGCGGGGAACTAGCACAGATACGCAGTATTTT
few	TRBJ2-1	-	TRBV19	CASTADLSYNEQFF	TGTGCCAGTACCGCCGACTTATCCTACAATGAGCAGTTCTTC
many	TRBJ2-1	-	TRBV18	CASSPGSSYNEQFF	TGTGCCAGCTCACCCGGAAGCTCCTACAATGAGCAGTTCTTC
-	TRBJ2-7	TRBD1	TRBV12-3/TRBV12-4	CASSFEYRGLSPSEQYF	TGTGCCAGCAGTTTTGAATACAGGGGTCTCTCTCCGAGCGAGCAGTACTTC
few	TRBJ2-1	TRBD1	TRBV11-2	CASSHRGEQFF	TGTGCCAGCAGCCACAGGGGTGAGCAGTTCTTC
many	TRBJ2-2	TRBD2	TRBV7-8	CASSSPSGAGAYSGELFF	TGTGCCAGCAGCTCCCCTAGTGGGGCGGGAGCGTATTCCGGGGAGCTGTTTTTT
many	TRBJ2-2	-	TRBV7-6	CASSSEVGTGELFF	TGTGCCAGCAGCTCGGAGGTTGGCACCGGGGAGCTGTTTTTT
many	TRBJ2-3	-	TRBV6-1	CASSEAGNSQYF	TGTGCCAGCAGTGAGGCCGGAAATTCGCAGTATTTT
many	TRBJ2-7	TRBD1	TRBV19	CASSARDRGHGEQYF	TGTGCCAGTAGTGCCCGGGACAGAGGGCATGGCGAGCAGTACTTC
many	TRBJ2-2	-	TRBV7-9	CASSRLNTPGELFF	TGTGCCAGCAGTCGGTTAAATACACCCGGGGAGCTGTTTTTT
few	TRBJ2-2	TRBD2	TRBV7-9	CASTHSGATYTGELFF	TGTGCCAGCACCCATAGCGGGGCTACGTACACCGGGGAGCTGTTTTTT
many	TRBJ2-7	TRBD2	TRBV10-3	CAISESSRGVHSYEQYF	TGTGCCATCAGTGAGTCCTCCCGGGGGGTCCACTCCTACGAGCAGTACTTC
many	TRBJ1-2	-	TRBV7-2	CASSLPPLDINYGYTF	TGTGCCAGCAGCTTACCCCCGTTGGATATTAACTATGGCTACACCTTC
many	TRBJ2-5	TRBD2	TRBV3-1	CASSRTGGLADQETQYF	TGTGCCAGCAGTCGGACGGGGGGACTAGCGGACCAAGAGACCCAGTACTTC
many	TRBJ2-6	-	TRBV12-3/TRBV12-4	CASSISLRGANVLTF	TGTGCCAGCTCGATTTCGCTGAGGGGGGCCAACGTCCTGACTTTC
few	TRBJ2-7	TRBD1	TRBV19	CASSVSRDRFSEQYF	TGTGCCAGTAGTGTGTCGAGGGACAGATTCTCCGAGCAGTACTTC
medium-sized	TRBJ2-2	-	TRBV3-1	CASSQNTGELFF	TGTGCCAGCAGCCAAAACACCGGGGAGCTGTTTTTT
few	TRBJ1-1	-	TRBV29-1	CSADHMGTEAFF	TGCAGCGCTGACCACATGGGGACTGAAGCTTTCTTT
many	TRBJ2-3	-	TRBV7-2	CASVRDPTDTQYF	TGTGCCAGCGTCCGGGACCCCACAGATACGCAGTATTTT
many	TRBJ2-1	-	TRBV18	CASSPLARRDNEQFF	TGTGCCAGCTCACCACTCGCTAGGCGGGACAATGAGCAGTTCTTC
-	TRBJ2-7	-	TRBV9	CASSVDLLGEQYF	TGTGCCAGCAGCGTAGATCTGCTTGGCGAGCAGTACTTC
many	TRBJ2-3	TRBD2	TRBV19	CASSGRGETDTQYF	TGTGCCAGTAGTGGCCGGGGGGAGACAGATACGCAGTATTTT
many	TRBJ1-6	-	TRBV30	CAWSAVATNSPLHF	TGTGCCTGGAGTGCAGTGGCAACGAATTCACCCCTCCACTTT
once	TRBJ2-2	-	TRBV11-2	CASSLAGVGKGELFF	TGTGCCAGCAGCTTAGCGGGAGTGGGGAAGGGGGAGCTGTTTTTT
many	TRBJ2-6	-	TRBV29-1	CSVAVSGANVLTF	TGCAGCGTTGCCGTCTCTGGGGCCAACGTCCTGACTTTC
many	TRBJ2-5	TRBD1	TRBV7-2	CASTPRGGQETQYF	TGTGCCAGCACCCCCCGAGGGGGCCAGGAGACCCAGTACTTC
many	TRBJ1-5	-	TRBV12-3/TRBV12-4	CASSGGVHQPQHF	TGTGCCAGCAGCGGGGGAGTACATCAGCCCCAGCATTTT
many	TRBJ2-7	-	TRBV7-9	CASSPVGSYEQYF	TGTGCCAGCAGCCCCGTGGGGTCCTACGAGCAGTACTTC
-	TRBJ1-1	-	TRBV29-1	CSVGEEHLF	TGCAGCGTTGGGGAGGAACATCTATTT
many	TRBJ2-1	-	TRBV5-4	CASSPLGTDSVYNEQFF	TGTGCCAGCAGCCCCCTCGGTACGGACTCGGTTTACAATGAGCAGTTCTTC
many	TRBJ1-6	-	TRBV6-5	CASRVDRIGSPLHF	TGTGCCAGCAGAGTGGACAGAATCGGATCACCCCTCCACTTT
many	TRBJ1-2	-	TRBV18	CASSPSPGAGANYGYTF	TGTGCCAGCTCACCATCTCCCGGGGCAGGAGCTAACTATGGCTACACCTTC
many	TRBJ1-1	-	TRBV20-1	CSASQGLNTEAFF	TGCAGTGCTAGCCAGGGTTTGAACACTGAAGCTTTCTTT
many	TRBJ1-2	-	TRBV13	CASSFPFVRTYGYTF	TGTGCCAGCAGCTTTCCTTTCGTCAGAACCTATGGCTACACCTTC
many	TRBJ2-7	-	TRBV30	CAWSRLYEQYF	TGTGCCTGGAGCAGACTCTACGAGCAGTACTTC
many	TRBJ1-2	-	TRBV20-1	CSVGSFYGYTF	TGCAGTGTAGGATCTTTCTATGGCTACACCTTC
many	TRBJ1-2	-	TRBV11-2	CASSLAGTAYGYTF	TGTGCCAGCAGCTTAGCTGGGACTGCCTATGGCTACACCTTC
many	TRBJ2-2	TRBD2	TRBV7-2	CASSPRRAGATGELFF	TGTGCCAGCAGCCCCAGGCGAGCGGGGGCGACCGGGGAGCTGTTTTTT
many	TRBJ1-5	-	TRBV5-1	CASSLRGELGQPQHF	TGCGCCAGCAGCCTACGGGGGGAACTGGGACAGCCCCAGCATTTT
many	TRBJ1-2	-	TRBV7-2	CASSLRGLGGYTF	TGTGCCAGCAGCTTACGTGGATTAGGCGGCTACACCTTC
many	TRBJ1-5	-	TRBV7-2	CASSSDNQPQHF	TGTGCCAGCAGCTCGGACAATCAGCCCCAGCATTTT